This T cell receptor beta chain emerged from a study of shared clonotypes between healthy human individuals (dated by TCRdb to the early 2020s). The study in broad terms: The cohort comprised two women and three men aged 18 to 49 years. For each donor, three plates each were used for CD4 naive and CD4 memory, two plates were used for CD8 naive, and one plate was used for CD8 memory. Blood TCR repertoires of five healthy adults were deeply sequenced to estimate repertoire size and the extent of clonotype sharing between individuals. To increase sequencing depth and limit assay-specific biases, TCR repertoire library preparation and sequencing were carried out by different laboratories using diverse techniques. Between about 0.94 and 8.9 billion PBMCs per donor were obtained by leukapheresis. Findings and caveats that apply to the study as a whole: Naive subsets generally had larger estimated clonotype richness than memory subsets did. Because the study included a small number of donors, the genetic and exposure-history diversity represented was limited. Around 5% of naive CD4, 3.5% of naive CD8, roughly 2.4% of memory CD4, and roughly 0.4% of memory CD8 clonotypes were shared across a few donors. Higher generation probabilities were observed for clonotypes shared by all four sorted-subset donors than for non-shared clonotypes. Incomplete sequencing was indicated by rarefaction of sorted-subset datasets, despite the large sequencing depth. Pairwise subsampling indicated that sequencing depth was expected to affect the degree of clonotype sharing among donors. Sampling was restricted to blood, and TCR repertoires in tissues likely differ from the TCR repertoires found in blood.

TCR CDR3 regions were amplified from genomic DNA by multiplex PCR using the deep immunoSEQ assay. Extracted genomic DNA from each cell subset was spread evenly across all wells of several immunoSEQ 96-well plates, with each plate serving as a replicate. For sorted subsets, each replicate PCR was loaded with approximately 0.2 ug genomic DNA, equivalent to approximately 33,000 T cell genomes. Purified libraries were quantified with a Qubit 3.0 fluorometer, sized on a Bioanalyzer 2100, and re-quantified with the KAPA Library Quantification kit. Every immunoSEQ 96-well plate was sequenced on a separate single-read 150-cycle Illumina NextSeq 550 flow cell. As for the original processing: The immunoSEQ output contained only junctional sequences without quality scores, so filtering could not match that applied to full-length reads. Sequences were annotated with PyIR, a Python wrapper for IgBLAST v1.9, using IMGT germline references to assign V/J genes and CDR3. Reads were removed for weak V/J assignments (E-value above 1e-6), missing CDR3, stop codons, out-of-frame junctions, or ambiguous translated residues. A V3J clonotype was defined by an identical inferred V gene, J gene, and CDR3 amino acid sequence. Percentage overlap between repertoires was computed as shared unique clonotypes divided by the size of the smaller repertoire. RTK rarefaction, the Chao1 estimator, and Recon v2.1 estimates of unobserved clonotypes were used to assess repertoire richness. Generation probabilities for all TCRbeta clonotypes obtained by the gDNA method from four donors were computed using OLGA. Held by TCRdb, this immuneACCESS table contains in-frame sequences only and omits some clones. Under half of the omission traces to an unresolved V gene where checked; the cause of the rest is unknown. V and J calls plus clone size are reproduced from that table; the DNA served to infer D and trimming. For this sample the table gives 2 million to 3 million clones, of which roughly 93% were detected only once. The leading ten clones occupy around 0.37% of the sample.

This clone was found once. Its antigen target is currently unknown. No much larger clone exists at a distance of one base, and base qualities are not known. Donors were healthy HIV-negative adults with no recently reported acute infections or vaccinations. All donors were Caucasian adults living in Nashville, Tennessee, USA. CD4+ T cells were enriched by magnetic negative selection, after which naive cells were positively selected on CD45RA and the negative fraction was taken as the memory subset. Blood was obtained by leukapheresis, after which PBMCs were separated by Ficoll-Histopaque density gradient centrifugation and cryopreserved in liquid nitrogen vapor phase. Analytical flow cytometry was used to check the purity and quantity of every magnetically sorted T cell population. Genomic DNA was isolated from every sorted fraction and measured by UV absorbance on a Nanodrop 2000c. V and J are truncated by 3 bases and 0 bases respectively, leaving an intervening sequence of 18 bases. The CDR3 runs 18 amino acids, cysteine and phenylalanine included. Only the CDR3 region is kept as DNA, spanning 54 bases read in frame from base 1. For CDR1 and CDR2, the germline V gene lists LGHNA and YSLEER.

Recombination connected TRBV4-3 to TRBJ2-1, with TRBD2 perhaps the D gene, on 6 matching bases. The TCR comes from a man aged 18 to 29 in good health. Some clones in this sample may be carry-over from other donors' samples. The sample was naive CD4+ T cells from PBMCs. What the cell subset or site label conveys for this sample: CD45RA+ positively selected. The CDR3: CASSQIPSSASSYNEQFF. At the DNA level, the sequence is TGCGCCAGCAGCCAGATCCCATCTAGCGCAAGCTCCTACAATGAGCAGTTCTTC.